The 6 T cell receptor beta chains listed next were all sequenced from one sample in a study of OX40 agonist ivuxolimab in advanced cancers. The table came from immunoSEQ multiplex PCR; TCRdb's copy has only in-frame clones and leaves some out. The data hold about 58,000 clones, with 86% observed a single time. The sequencing here drew on CD4+ or CD8+ T cells sorted from blood, taken in a trial of the OX40 agonist ivuxolimab. These receptors came from an adult with an advanced solid tumor such as melanoma, head and neck, liver or kidney cancer.

The chain is built from TRBV9 and TRBJ1-1; no firm D call. Germline V gives CDR1 SGDLS, CDR2 YYNGEE. This CDR3 is 13 amino acids long. The ends were cut back, 4 bases at V and 0 bases at J, with 7 bases in the middle. The CDR3 DNA follows: TGTGCCAGCAGCCGTTCAATGAACACTGAAGCTTTCTTT. Translation gives CASSRSMNTEAFF.

The chain links TRBV9 to TRBJ2-6; weak D call: TRBD1 (6 bases). V lost 0 bases and J 3 bases, leaving 19 bases between the germline ends. The V gene's germline CDR1 is SGDLS and CDR2 YYNGEE. The CDR3 sequence is 19 residues long. Written as DNA, the CDR3 is TGTGCCAGCAGCGTAGAAGCACAGGGCCTTTATTATGGGGCCAACGTCCTGACTTTC. This gives the protein CASSVEAQGLYYGANVLTF.

V gene TRBV7-3 combines with J gene TRBJ2-6; 10 positions agree with TRBD2. Germline-derived CDR1 and CDR2 are SGHTA and FQGTGA. J was trimmed by 0 bases and V by 1 base; bases with no gene match: 6. The CDR3 is made up of 19 amino acids. CDR3 region: CASSLIPSGGPSGANVLTF. The CDR3 region has the DNA TGTGCCAGCAGCTTAATTCCTAGCGGGGGCCCCTCTGGGGCCAACGTCCTGACTTTC. The variable domain in full, with the rest retrieved from reference TRBV7-3 and TRBJ2-6, is GAGVSQTPSNKVTEKGKYVELRCDPISGHTALYWYRQSLGQGPEFLIYFQGTGAADDSGLPNDRFFAVRPEGSVSTLKIQRTERGDSAVYLCASSLIPSGGPSGANVLTFGAGSRLTVL.

In this sample, this clone turned up once. The chain uses TRBV27 and TRBJ2-7, with 9 bases aligning to TRBD1. Germline loops: CDR1 MNHEY, CDR2 SMNVEV (reference sequence). J gave up 3 bases and V 0 bases, and 3 bases lay outside the gene matches. The CDR3 sequence is 15 residues long. Written as DNA, the CDR3 is TGTGCCAGCAGTTTATCGGGGACAGGGCACTACGAGCAGTACTTC. As protein: CASSLSGTGHYEQYF.

The CDR3 is CASSSDMGGYTF. In nucleotides, the CDR3 is TGTGCCAGCAGTTCGGACATGGGGGGCTACACCTTC. The V gene is TRBV25-1, the J gene TRBJ1-2, with a weak D call TRBD1 (5 bases). The CDR3 runs 12 residues. The V end was cut by 5 bases, the J end by 8 bases, with 12 bases between. Germline values: CDR1 MGHDK, CDR2 SYGVNS.

Note on this clone: In the same sample, other DNA sequences code for this CDR3. J is TRBJ1-2 and V is TRBV19; 7 nucleotides match TRBD1. CDR1 LNHDA and CDR2 SQIVND come from the germline V gene (reference sequence). This CDR3 is 12 amino acids long. With 4 bases clipped from V and 6 bases from J, the junction kept 2 bases outside the gene matches. The DNA of the CDR3 is TGTGCCAGTAGTAGACAGGGCGATGGCTACACCTTC. Encoded protein: CASSRQGDGYTF.